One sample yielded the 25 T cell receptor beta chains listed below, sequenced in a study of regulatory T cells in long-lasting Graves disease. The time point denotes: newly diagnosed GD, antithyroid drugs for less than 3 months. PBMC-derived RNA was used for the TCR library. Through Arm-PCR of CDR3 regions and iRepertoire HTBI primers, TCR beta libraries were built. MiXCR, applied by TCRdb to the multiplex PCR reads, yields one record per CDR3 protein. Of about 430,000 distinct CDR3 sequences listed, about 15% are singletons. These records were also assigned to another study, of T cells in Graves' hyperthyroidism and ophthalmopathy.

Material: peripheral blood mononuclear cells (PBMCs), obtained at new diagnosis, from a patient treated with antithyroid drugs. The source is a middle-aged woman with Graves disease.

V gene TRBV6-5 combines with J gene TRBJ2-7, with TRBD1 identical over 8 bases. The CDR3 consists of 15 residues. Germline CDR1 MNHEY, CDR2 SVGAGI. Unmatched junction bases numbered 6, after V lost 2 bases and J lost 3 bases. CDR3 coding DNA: TGTGCCAGCAGTTACAGACAGGGGACATACTACGAGCAGTACTTC. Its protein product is CASSYRQGTYYEQYF.

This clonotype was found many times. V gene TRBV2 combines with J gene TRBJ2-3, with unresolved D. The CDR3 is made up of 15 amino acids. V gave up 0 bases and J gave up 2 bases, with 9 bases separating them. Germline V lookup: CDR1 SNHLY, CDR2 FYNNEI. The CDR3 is CASSEAVAVTDTQYF. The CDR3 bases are TGTGCCAGCAGTGAAGCGGTGGCGGTCACAGATACGCAGTATTTT.

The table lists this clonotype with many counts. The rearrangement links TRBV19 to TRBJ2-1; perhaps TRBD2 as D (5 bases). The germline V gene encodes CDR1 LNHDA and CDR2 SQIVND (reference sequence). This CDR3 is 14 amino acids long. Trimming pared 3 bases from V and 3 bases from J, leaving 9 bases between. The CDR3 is CASSIGGIYNEQFF. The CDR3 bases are TGTGCCAGTAGTATCGGAGGCATCTACAATGAGCAGTTCTTC.

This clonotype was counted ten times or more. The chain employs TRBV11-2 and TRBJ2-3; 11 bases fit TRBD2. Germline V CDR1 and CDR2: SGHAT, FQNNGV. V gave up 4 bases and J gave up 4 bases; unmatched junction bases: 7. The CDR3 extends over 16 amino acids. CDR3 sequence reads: CASSWLAGGKADTQYF. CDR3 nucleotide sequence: TGTGCCAGCAGCTGGTTAGCGGGAGGGAAGGCAGATACGCAGTATTTT.

CDR3 nucleotide sequence: TGTGCCAGTAGTATGGGGCCAGCGGGGGGCTACGAGCAGTACTTC. It specifies CASSMGPAGGYEQYF. The gene calls are TRBV19 and TRBJ2-7; TRBD2 agrees at 9 bases. J was trimmed by 3 bases and V by 3 bases; bases with no gene match: 6. This CDR3 region has 15 residues. Looked up from germline, CDR1 is LNHDA and CDR2 is SQIVND (reference sequence).

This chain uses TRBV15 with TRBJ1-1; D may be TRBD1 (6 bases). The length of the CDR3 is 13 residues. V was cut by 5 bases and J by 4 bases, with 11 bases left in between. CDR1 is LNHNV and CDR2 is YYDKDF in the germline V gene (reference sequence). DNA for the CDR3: TGTGCCACCAGCCGAGGGGGTGTCACTGAAGCTTTCTTT. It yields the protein CATSRGGVTEAFF.

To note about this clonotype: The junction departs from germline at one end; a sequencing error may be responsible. CDR3 in DNA: TGTGCCAGCAGTGAAGATCTTGGGAGAAATTTT. Amino acid sequence: CASSEDLGRNF. The chain uses TRBV6-1 and TRBJ2-3; D possibly corresponds to TRBD2 (5 bases). CDR1 is MNHNS and CDR2 is SASEGT in the germline V gene. The CDR3 loop spans 11 amino acids.

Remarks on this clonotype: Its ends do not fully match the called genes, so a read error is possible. This CDR3 is CASGFGQGSGGYTF. The CDR3 DNA sequence: TGTGCCAGCGGCTTCGGGCAGGGGAGTGGCGGCTACACCTTC. This chain connects TRBV5-4 to TRBJ1-2, with D perhaps TRBD1 (6 bases). Germline CDR1 is SGHNT and CDR2 is YYREEE (reference sequence). The CDR3 is 14 amino acids.

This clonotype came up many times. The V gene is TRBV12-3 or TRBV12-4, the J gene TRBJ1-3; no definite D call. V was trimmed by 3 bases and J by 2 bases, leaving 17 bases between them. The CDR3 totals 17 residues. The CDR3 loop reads CASSFTGRKRTGNTIYF. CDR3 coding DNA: TGTGCCAGCAGTTTTACGGGGAGGAAAAGAACTGGAAACACCATATATTTT.

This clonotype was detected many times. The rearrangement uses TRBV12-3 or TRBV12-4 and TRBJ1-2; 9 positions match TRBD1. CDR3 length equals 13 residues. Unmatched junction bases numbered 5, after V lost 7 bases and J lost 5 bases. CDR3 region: CASTWDRAYGYTF. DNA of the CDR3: TGTGCCAGCACGTGGGACAGGGCTTATGGCTACACCTTC.

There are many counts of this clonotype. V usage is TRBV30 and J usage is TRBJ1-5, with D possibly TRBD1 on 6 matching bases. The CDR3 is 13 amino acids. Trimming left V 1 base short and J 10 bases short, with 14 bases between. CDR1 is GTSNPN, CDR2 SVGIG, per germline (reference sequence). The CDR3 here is CAWSGQDEDPQHF. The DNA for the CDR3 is TGTGCCTGGAGTGGACAGGATGAAGATCCCCAGCATTTT.

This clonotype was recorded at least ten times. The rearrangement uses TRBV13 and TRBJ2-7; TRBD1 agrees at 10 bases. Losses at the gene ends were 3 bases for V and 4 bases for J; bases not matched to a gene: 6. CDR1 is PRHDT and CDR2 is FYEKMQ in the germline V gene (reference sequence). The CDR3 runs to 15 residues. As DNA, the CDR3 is TGTGCCAGCAGCTTCCAGCGGACAGGGGGTTACGAGCAGTACTTC. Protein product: CASSFQRTGGYEQYF.

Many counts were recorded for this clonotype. The CDR3 region is CASTLNGQPYNEQFF. The CDR3 DNA reads TGTGCCAGCACCCTGAACGGACAGCCCTACAATGAGCAGTTCTTC. The J gene is TRBJ2-1, the V gene TRBV7-9; D may be TRBD1 (6 bases). The CDR3 sequence is 15 residues long. V was shortened by 7 bases and J by 2 bases, with 15 bases between the two germline ends. CDR1 and CDR2 from the germline V gene are SEHNR and FQNEAQ (reference sequence).

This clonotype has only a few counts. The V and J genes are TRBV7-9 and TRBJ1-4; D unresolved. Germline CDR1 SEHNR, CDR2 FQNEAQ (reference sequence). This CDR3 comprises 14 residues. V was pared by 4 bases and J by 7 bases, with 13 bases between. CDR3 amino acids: CASSSVAGVEKLFF. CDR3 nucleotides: TGTGCCAGCAGCTCAGTGGCAGGCGTTGAAAAACTGTTTTTT.

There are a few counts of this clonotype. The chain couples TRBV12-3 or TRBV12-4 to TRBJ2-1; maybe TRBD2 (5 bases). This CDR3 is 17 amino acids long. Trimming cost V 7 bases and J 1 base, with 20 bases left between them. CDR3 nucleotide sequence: TGTGCCAGCACCTTCACGGTAGCGAGAACTTCCTACAATGAGCAGTTCTTC. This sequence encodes CASTFTVARTSYNEQFF.

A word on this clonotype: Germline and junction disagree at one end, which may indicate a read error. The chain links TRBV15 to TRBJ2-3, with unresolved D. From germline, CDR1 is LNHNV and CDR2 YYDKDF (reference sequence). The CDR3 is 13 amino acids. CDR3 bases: TGTGCCACCAGCAGAGATACAAGGGATACGCAGTGTTTT. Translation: CATSRDTRDTQCF.

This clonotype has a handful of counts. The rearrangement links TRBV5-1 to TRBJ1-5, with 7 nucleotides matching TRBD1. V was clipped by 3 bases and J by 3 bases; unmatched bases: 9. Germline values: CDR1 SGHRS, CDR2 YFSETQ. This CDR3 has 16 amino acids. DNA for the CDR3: TGCGCCAGCAGCTCCAGGCAGGGGGTATACAATCAGCCCCAGCATTTT. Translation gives CASSSRQGVYNQPQHF.

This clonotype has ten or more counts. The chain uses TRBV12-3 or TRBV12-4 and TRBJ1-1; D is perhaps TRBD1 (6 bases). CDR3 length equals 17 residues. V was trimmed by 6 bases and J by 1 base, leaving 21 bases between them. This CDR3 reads CASSYGWGARGNTEAFF. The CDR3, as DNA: TGTGCCAGCAGCTATGGTTGGGGGGCGCGGGGGAACACTGAAGCTTTCTTT.

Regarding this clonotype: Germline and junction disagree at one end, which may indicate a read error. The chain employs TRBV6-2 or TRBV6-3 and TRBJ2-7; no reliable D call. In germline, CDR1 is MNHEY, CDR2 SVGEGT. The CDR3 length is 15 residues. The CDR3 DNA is TGTGCCAACAGTTACGGCGTCAGTGAGTCCTACGAGCAGTACTTC. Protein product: CANSYGVSESYEQYF.

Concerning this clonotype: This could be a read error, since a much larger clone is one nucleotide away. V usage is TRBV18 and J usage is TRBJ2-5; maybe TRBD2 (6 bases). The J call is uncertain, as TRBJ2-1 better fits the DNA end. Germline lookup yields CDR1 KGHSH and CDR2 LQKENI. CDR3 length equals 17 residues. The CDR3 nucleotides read TGTGCCAGCTCACCAGCGGGTCGTGGACTATCGAAAGAGACCCAGTTCTTC. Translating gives CASSPAGRGLSKETQFF.

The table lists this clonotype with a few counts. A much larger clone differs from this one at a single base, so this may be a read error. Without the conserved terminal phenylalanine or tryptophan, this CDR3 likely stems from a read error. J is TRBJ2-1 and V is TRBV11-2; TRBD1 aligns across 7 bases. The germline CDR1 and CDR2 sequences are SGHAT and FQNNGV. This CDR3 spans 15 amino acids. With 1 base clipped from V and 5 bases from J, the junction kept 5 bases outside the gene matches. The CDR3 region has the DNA TGTGCCAGCAGCTTAGTTGGACAGGCTAACAATGAGCAGTTCCTC. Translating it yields CASSLVGQANNEQFL.

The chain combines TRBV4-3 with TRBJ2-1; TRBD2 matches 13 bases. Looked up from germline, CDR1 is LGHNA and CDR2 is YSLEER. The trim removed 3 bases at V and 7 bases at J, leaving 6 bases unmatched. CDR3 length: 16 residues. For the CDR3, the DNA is TGCGCCAGCAGCCAGGGACTAGCGGGAAAAGGGAATGAGCAGTTCTTC. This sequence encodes CASSQGLAGKGNEQFF.

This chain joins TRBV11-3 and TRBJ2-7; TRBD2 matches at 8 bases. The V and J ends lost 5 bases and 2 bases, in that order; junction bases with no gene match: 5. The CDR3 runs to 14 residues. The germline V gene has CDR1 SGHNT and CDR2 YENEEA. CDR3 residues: CASSPIAGPYEQYF. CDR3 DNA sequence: TGTGCCAGCAGCCCAATAGCGGGACCCTACGAGCAGTACTTC.

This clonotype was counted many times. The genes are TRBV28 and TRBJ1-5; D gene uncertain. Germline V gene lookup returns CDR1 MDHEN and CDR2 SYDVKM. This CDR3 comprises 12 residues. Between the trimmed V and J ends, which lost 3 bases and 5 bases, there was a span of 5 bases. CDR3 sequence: CASSFPYQPQHF. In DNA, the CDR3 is TGTGCCAGCAGTTTCCCCTATCAGCCCCAGCATTTT.

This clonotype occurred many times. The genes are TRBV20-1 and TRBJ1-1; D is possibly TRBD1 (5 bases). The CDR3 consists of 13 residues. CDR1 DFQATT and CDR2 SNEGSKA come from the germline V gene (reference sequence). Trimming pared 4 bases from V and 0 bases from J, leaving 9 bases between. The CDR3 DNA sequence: TGCAGTGCTACACACAGGATGAACACTGAAGCTTTCTTT. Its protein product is CSATHRMNTEAFF.